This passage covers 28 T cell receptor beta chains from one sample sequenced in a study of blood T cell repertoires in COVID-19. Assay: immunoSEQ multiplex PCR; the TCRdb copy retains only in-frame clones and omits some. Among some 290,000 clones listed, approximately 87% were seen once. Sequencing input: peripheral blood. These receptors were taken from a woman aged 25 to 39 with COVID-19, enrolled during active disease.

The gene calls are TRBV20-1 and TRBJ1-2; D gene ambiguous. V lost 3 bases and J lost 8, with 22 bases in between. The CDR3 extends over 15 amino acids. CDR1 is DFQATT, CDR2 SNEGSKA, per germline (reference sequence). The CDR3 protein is CSASSVGQRGGGYTF. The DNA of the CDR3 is TGCAGTGCTAGTTCAGTCGGCCAGCGGGGAGGAGGCTACACCTTC.

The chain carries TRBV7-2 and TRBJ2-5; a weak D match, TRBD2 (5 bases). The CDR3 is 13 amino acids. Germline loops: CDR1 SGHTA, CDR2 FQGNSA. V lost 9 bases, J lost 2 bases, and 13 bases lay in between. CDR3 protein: CASSPAEQETQYF. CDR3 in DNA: TGTGCCAGTTCCCCAGCGGAACAAGAGACCCAGTACTTC. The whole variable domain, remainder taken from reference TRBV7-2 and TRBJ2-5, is GAGVSQSPSNKVTEKGKDVELRCDPISGHTALYWYRQSLGQGLEFLIYFQGNSAPDKSGLPSDRFSAERTGGSVSTLTIQRTQQEDSAVYLCASSPAEQETQYFGPGTRLLVL.

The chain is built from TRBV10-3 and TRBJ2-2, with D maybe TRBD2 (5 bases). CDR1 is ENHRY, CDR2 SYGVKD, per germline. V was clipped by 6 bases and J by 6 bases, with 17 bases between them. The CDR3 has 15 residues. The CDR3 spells CAIRTSGGSPGELFF. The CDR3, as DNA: TGTGCCATCAGAACTTCCGGAGGTAGCCCCGGGGAGCTGTTTTTT.

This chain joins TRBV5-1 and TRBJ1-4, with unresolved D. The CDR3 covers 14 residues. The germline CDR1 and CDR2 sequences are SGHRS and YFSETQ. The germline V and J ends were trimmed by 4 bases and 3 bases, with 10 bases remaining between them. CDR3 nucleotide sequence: TGCGCCAGCAGCGCGGGAGTGGCTAATGAAAAACTGTTTTTT. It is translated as CASSAGVANEKLFF. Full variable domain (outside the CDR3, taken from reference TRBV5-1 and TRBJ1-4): KAGVTQTPRYLIKTRGQQVTLSCSPISGHRSVSWYQQTPGQGLQFLFEYFSETQRNKGNFPGRFSGRQFSNSRSEMNVSTLELGDSALYLCASSAGVANEKLFFGSGTQLSVL.

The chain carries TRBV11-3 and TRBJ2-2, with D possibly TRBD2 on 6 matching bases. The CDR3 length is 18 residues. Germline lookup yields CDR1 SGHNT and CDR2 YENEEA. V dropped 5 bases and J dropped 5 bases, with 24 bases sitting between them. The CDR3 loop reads CASSPGTGLTHRTGELFF. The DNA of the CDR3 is TGTGCCAGCAGCCCCGGGACCGGACTAACCCACCGGACCGGGGAGCTGTTTTTT.

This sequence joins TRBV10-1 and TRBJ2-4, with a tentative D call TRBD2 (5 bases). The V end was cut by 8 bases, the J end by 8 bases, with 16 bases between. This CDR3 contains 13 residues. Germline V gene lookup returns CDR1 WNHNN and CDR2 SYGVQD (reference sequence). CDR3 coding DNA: TGCGCCAGCTCGGGCATCCCGAGGGACATTCAGTACTTC. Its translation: CASSGIPRDIQYF.

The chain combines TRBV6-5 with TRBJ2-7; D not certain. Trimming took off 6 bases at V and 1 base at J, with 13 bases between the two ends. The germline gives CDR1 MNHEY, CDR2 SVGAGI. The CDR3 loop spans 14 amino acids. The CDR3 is CASSLTDNSYEQYF. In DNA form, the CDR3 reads TGTGCCAGCAGCCTTACAGACAATTCCTACGAGCAGTACTTC.

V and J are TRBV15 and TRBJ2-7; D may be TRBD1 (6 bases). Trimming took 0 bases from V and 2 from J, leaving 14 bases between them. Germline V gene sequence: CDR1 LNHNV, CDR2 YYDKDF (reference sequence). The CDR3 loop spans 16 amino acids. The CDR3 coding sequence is TGTGCCACCAGCAGAGATTCGCGGACAGTCACCTACGAGCAGTACTTC. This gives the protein CATSRDSRTVTYEQYF.

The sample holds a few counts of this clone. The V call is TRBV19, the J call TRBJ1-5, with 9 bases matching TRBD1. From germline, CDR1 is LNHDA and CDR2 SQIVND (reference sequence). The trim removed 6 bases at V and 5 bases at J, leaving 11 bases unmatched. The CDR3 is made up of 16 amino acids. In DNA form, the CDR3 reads TGTGCCAGTAGAGACCAACAGGGGGCCGGAGATCAGCCCCAGCATTTT. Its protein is CASRDQQGAGDQPQHF.

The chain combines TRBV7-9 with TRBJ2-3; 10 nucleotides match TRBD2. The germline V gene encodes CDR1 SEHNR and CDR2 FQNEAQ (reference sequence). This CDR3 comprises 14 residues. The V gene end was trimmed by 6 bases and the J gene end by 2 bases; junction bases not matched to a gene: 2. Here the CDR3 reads CASRTSGNTDTQYF. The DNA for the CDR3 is TGTGCCAGCAGAACTAGCGGGAACACAGATACGCAGTATTTT. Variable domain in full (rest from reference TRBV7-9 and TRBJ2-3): DTGVSQNPRHKITKRGQNVTFRCDPISEHNRLYWYRQTLGQGPEFLTYFQNEAQLEKSRLLSDRFSAERPKGSFSTLEIQRTEQGDSAMYLCASRTSGNTDTQYFGPGTRLTVL.

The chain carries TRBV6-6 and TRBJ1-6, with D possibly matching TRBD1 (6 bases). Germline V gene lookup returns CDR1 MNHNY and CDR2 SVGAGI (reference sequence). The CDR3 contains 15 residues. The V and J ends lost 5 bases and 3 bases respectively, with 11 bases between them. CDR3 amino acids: CASSTTGGYNSPLHF. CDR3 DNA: TGTGCCAGCAGTACGACAGGAGGCTATAATTCACCCCTCCACTTT.

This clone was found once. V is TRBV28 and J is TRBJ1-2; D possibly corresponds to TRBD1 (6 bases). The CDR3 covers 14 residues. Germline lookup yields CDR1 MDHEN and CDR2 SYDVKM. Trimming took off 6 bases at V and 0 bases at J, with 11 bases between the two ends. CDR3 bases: TGTGCCAGCAGCCGGGACACCTCTAACTATGGCTACACCTTC. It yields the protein CASSRDTSNYGYTF.

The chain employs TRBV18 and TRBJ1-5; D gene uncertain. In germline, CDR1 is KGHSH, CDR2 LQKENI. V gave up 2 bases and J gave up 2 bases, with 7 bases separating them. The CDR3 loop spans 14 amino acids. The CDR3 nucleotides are TGTGCCAGCTCACCAAATTTCGGCAATCAGCCCCAGCATTTT. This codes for CASSPNFGNQPQHF.

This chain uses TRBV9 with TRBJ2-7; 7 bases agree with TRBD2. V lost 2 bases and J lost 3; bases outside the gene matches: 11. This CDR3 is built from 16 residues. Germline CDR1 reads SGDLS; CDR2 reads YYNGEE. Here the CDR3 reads CASSVRSAASGYEQYF. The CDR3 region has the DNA TGTGCCAGCAGCGTTAGGTCCGCGGCTAGCGGCTACGAGCAGTACTTC.

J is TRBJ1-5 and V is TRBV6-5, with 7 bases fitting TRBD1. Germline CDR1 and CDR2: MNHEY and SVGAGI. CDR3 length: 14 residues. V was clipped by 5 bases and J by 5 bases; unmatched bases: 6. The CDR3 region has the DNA TGTGCCAGCAGTCTCGGGACAGCCCATCAGCCCCAGCATTTT. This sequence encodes CASSLGTAHQPQHF.

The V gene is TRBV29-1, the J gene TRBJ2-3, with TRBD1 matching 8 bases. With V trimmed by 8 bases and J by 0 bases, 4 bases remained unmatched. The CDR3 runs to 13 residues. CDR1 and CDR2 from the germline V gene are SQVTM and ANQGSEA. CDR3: CSPGDRSTDTQYF. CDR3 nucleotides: TGCAGCCCCGGGGACAGGAGCACAGATACGCAGTATTTT.

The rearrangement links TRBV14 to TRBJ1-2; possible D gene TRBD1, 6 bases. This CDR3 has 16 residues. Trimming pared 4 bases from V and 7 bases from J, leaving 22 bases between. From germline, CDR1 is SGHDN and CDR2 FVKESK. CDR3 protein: CASSPGPDSWFLGYTF. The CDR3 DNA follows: TGTGCCAGCAGCCCAGGACCGGACAGCTGGTTTCTTGGCTACACCTTC.

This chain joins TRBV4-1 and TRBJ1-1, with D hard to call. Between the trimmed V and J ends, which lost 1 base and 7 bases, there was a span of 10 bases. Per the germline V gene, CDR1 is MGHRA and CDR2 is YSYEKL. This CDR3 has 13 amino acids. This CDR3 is CASSQVGGFEAFF. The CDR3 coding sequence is TGCGCCAGCAGCCAAGTCGGAGGGTTTGAAGCTTTCTTT.

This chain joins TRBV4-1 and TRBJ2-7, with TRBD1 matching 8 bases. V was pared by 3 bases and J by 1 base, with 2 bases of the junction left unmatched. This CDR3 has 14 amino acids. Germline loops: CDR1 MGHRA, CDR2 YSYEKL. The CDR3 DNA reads TGCGCCAGCAGCCAGGACAGGGCATCCTACGAGCAGTACTTC. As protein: CASSQDRASYEQYF.

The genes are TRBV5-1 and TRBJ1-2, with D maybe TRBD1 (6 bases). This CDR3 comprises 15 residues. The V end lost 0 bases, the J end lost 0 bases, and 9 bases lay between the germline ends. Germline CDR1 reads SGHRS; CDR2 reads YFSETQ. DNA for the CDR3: TGCGCCAGCAGCTTGGGGAACAGGGCTAACTATGGCTACACCTTC. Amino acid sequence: CASSLGNRANYGYTF.

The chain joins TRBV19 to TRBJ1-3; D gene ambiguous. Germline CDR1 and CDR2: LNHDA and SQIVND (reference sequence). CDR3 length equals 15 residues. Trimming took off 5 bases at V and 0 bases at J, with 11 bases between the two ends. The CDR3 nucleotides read TGTGCCAGTAGTGTCTCACAGCTCTCTGGAAACACCATATATTTT. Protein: CASSVSQLSGNTIYF.

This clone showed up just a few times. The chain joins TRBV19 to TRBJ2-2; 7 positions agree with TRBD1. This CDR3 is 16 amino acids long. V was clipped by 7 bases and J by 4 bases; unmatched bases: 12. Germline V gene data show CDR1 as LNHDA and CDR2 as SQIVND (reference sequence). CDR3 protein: CASIGMRQGVTGELFF. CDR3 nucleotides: TGTGCCAGTATTGGTATGCGGCAGGGGGTCACCGGGGAGCTGTTTTTT.

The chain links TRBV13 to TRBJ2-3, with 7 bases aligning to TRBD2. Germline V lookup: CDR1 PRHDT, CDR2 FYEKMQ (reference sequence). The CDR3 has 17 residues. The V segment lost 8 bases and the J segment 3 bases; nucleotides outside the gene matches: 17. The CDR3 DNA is TGTGCCAGCTACGGGTTAAACGGGAGGAGTCTGACAGATACGCAGTATTTT. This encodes CASYGLNGRSLTDTQYF.

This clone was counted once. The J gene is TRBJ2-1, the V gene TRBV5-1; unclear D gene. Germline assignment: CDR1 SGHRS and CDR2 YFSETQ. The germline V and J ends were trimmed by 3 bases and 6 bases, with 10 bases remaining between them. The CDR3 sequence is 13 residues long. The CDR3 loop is CASSSPYSNEQFF. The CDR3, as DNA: TGCGCCAGCAGCTCCCCTTATAGCAATGAGCAGTTCTTC. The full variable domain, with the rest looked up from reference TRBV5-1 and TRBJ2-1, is KAGVTQTPRYLIKTRGQQVTLSCSPISGHRSVSWYQQTPGQGLQFLFEYFSETQRNKGNFPGRFSGRQFSNSRSEMNVSTLELGDSALYLCASSSPYSNEQFFGPGTRLTVL.

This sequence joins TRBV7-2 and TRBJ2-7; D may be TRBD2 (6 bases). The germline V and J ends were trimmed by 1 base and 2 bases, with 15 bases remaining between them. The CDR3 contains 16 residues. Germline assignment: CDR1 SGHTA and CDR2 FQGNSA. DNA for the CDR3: TGTGCCAGCAGCTTAGATCCTAGGACTATACCCTACGAGCAGTACTTC. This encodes CASSLDPRTIPYEQYF.

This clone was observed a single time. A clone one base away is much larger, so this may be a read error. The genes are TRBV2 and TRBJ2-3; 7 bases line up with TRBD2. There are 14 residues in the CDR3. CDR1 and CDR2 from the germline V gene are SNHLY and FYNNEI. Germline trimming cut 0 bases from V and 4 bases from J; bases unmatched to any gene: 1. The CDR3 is CASSEAGGPDTQYF. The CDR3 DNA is TGTGCCAGCAGTGAAGCGGGAGGGCCAGATACGCAGTATTTT.

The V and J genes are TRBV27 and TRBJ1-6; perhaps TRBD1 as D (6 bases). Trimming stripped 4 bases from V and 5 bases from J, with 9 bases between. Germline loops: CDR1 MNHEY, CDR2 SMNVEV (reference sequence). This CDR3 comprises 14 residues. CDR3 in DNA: TGTGCCAGCAGTTCGTACAGGGATAATTCACCCCTCCACTTT. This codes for CASSSYRDNSPLHF.

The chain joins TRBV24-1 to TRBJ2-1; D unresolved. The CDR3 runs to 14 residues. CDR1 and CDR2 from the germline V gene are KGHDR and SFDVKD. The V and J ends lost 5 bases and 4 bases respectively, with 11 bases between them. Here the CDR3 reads CATSGSVKYNEQFF. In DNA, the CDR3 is TGTGCCACCAGTGGGTCGGTTAAGTACAATGAGCAGTTCTTC.